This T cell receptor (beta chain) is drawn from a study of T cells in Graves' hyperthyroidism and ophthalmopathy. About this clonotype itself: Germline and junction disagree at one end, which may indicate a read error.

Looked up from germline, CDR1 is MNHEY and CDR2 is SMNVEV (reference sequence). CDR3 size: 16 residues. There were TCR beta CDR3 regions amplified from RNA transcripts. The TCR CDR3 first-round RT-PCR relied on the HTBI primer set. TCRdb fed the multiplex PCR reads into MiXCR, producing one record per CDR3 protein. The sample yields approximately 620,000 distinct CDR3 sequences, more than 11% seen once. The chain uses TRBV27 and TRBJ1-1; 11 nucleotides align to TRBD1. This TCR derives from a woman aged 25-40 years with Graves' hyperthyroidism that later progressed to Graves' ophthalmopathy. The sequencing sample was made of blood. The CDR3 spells CASSFLGQGANTEALF. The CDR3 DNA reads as TGTGCCAGCAGTTTTCTTGGACAGGGGGCGAACACTGAAGCTCTCTTT.